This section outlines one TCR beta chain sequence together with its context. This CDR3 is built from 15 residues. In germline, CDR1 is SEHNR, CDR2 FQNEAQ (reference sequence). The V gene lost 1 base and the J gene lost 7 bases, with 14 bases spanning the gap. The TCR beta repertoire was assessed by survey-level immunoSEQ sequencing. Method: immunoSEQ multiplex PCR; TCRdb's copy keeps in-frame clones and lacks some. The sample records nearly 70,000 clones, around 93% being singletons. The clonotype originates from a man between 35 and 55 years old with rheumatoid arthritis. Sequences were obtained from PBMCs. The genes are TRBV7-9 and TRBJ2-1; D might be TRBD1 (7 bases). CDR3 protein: CASSLVQGGRNEQFF. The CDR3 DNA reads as TGTGCCAGCAGCTTAGTTCAGGGGGGACGAAATGAGCAGTTCTTC.